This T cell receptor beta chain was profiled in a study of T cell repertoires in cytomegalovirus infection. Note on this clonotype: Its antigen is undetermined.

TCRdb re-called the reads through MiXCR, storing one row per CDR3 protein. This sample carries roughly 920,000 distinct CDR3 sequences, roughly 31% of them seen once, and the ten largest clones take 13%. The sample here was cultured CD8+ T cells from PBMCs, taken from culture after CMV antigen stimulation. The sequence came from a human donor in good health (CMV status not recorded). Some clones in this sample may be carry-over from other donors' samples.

The CDR3 nucleotides are TGTGCCAGCAACCTCGGGACAGGGGGCGATGGCTACACCTTC. Protein sequence: CASNLGTGGDGYTF. The V and J genes are TRBV12-3 or TRBV12-4 and TRBJ1-2; 12 bases agree with TRBD1. The V and J ends lost 7 bases and 6 bases, in that order; junction bases with no gene match: 6. The CDR3 sequence is 14 residues long.